The T cell receptor (beta chain) described here comes from a study of blood T cell repertoires in COVID-19. Study at large: Donors in the United States, Italy and Spain gave samples during acute or convalescent COVID-19. Nucleic acid was either cDNA or gDNA, and it came from T cells, B-cell-depleted T cells, or PBMCs.

TCRdb's copy holds only in-frame clones and misses some; the assay was immunoSEQ multiplex PCR. The sample has about 150,000 clones, around 82% seen once. The germline V and J ends were trimmed by 0 bases and 14 bases, with 13 bases remaining between them. Germline-derived CDR1 and CDR2 are MNHEY and SVGEGT. CDR3 size: 13 residues. The clonotype originates from a woman between 50 and 59 years old with acute or convalescent COVID-19. This chain connects TRBV6-2 or TRBV6-3 to TRBJ1-4, with a possible D match to TRBD1 (5 bases). Sequenced material: peripheral blood. CDR3 sequence (DNA): TGTGCCAGCAGTTACTCGGAACCCAGGGTCCTGTTTTTT. Translating gives CASSYSEPRVLFF.